This TCR beta chain emerged from a study of vaccination and CD4 T cells after COVID-19 (dated by TCRdb to about 2022). In terms of the full investigation: Convalescent patients had a positive SARS-CoV-2 result on nasal swab PCR, and of these patients, several had mild disease and one had severe disease. In the convalescent cohort there were six males and four females, among whom were two Hispanic individuals, seven Caucasians, two Asians and one multiracial person. Participants received two doses of either the Pfizer-BioNTech BNT162b2 vaccine (n=8) or the Moderna mRNA-1273 vaccine (n=2). Post-COVID blood samples from convalescent patients were collected a median of approximately 93 days after diagnosis, with a range of 35 to 161 days. Post-vaccine blood samples were obtained a median of about 77 days after the second vaccine dose, with a range of about 12 to 241 days. For a few convalescent patients, samples were collected at an early post-vaccination timepoint (day 14) as well as at a late post-vaccination timepoint (days 161 to 241). The spike-specific CD4+ TCR repertoire was compared before and after mRNA vaccination in around ten COVID-19 convalescent patients and a handful of infection-naive healthy vaccine recipients. General findings and caveats noted by the study authors: The number of convalescent patients in the study was relatively small, and the study did not examine early timepoints following natural infection. Among convalescent patients, a median roughly 84% of the SARS-CoV-2-reactive clones seen after vaccination appeared only after vaccination, which suggests priming specific to the vaccine. Although the median number of SARS-CoV-2-reactive clonotypes went up from approximately 20 after infection to some 38 after vaccination, the increase was not significant. Of the vaccine-specific clones found in convalescent patients, nearly all (304 of 307) were mono-reactive for SARS-CoV-2 spike instead of being cross-reactive with common cold coronaviruses.

The library was generated by PCR. The sequencing machine was an Illumina iSeq 100. On the authors' methods: Non-productive sequences were removed, and CDR3s that did not start with C, did not end with F or W, or were shorter than 7 amino acids were discarded. CDR3 homology was assessed with Levenshtein distances (stringdist) and unrooted phylogenetic trees (ape) in R version 3.6.1. The raw public reads went through TCRdb reprocessing: fastp at Q25, MiXCR clone calling, in-frame beta chains kept. Each record represents a unique CDR3 protein, reported with the most common genes and DNA among its rows. The V and J calls were determined by TCRdb, not by the authors. This sample is represented by some 28,000 distinct CDR3 sequences; approximately 51% of them were singletons. About 5% of the sample is held by the ten biggest clonotypes. In the germline V gene, CDR1 corresponds to SNHLY and CDR2 to FYNNEI. The cysteine opens and the phenylalanine closes a CDR3 of 15 amino acids. The entry retains the CDR3 DNA only, 45 bases that are in frame from base 1.

What this sample's time point label stands for: late sampling 161 to 241 days after vaccination in a few convalescent patients. Positive SARS-CoV-2 PCR tests in the convalescent patients dated from March to December 2020, before Alpha, Beta and Delta variants emerged in the United States. PBMCs were separated from whole blood using Ficoll-Paque Plus gradient centrifugation and then either used fresh or cryopreserved at -140C. This clonotype occurred a few times. Its antigen target is currently unknown. The junction does not match germline at one end; this may be a read error. The rearrangement joined TRBV2 to TRBJ2-7; a tentative D match to TRBD1 spans 6 bases. Sequences were derived from CD4+ T cells from blood, sampled about 7 months after SARS-CoV-2 vaccination. The receptor was isolated from a human donor who had recovered from COVID-19. For the CDR3, the sequence is CANSEAGVTTYEQYF. The DNA sequence reads TGTGCCAACAGTGAAGCAGGGGTAACTACTTACGAGCAGTACTTC.